This T cell receptor beta chain is from a study of T cell changes during pregnancy in multiple sclerosis. Sequencing was performed with immunoSEQ multiplex PCR; in TCRdb, only in-frame clones are kept and a portion is missing. The sample holds approximately 41,000 clones, around 90% seen once. The germline V gene has CDR1 KGHSH and CDR2 LQKENI. This CDR3 has 13 amino acids. Trimming took off 3 bases at V and 8 bases at J, with 13 bases between the two ends. In this sample, this clone turned up once. The sequencing here drew on CD4+ T cells from peripheral blood mononuclear cells, taken in the first trimester of pregnancy. The sequence derives from a female donor with multiple sclerosis, enrolled in a pregnancy study. The gene calls are TRBV18 and TRBJ1-2; D might be TRBD1 (5 bases). DNA of the CDR3: TGTGCCAGCTCACCCACGGACATGGAGGGCTACACCTTC. As protein: CASSPTDMEGYTF.